Below, 15 T cell receptor beta chains from the same sample are listed, as sequenced in a study of cytomegalovirus exposure and HLA in healthy donors. With 60 Vbeta and 13 Jbeta primers, the PCR was carried out. TCRdb keeps only in-frame clones here, not all; method: immunoSEQ multiplex PCR. The profile shows 150,000 or so clones, around a tenth of them singletons. Sequenced: PBMCs. All receptors come from a man aged 45-65 years in good health and CMV-seronegative.

The chain combines TRBV4-2 with TRBJ2-5, with TRBD2 identical over 7 bases. The CDR3 length is 16 residues. The V segment lost 0 bases and the J segment 2 bases; nucleotides outside the gene matches: 6. Germline values: CDR1 LGHNA, CDR2 YNFKEQ. The chain's CDR3 is CASSQDWTRGQETQYF. The CDR3, as DNA: TGTGCCAGCAGCCAAGATTGGACTAGGGGACAAGAGACCCAGTACTTC.

Comment on this clone: The junction does not match germline at one end; this may be a read error. Distinct nucleotide sequences in the sample also encode this CDR3. As DNA, the CDR3 is TGTGCGAGCAGCGCCAAGCGGGGGGGTTCCACAGATACGCAGTATTTT. The encoded protein is CASSAKRGGSTDTQYF. V and J are TRBV9 and TRBJ2-3; the match to TRBD2 covers 10 bases. There are 16 residues in the CDR3. Germline values: CDR1 SGDLS, CDR2 YYNGEE.

This clone was found a few times. The chain employs TRBV2 and TRBJ2-7; 11 positions agree with TRBD2. Germline CDR1 reads SNHLY; CDR2 reads FYNNEI. Trimming removed 0 bases from V and 3 bases from J; junction bases left unmatched: 1. The CDR3 spans 15 residues. The CDR3, as DNA: TGTGCCAGCAGTGAAGCCGGGACTAGCGGCTACGAGCAGTACTTC. The encoded protein is CASSEAGTSGYEQYF.

V gene TRBV6-1 combines with J gene TRBJ1-5, with D tentatively TRBD1 (6 bases). Germline loops: CDR1 MNHNS, CDR2 SASEGT. The ends were cut back, 4 bases at V and 2 bases at J, with 15 bases in the middle. This CDR3 is built from 16 residues. The DNA of the CDR3 is TGTGCCAGCAGTGCCGGGGGGGCGTGGGGCAATCAGCCCCAGCATTTT. Translation: CASSAGGAWGNQPQHF.

V usage is TRBV28 and J usage is TRBJ1-3; D unresolved. The V end lost 1 base, the J end lost 4 bases, and 2 bases lay between the germline ends. Germline lookup yields CDR1 MDHEN and CDR2 SYDVKM. There are 12 residues in the CDR3. The CDR3 DNA is TGTGCCAGCAGTTTATCAGGAAACACCATATATTTT. The encoded protein is CASSLSGNTIYF.

The rearrangement uses TRBV19 and TRBJ1-5; 10 bases are shared with TRBD1. J was trimmed by 9 bases and V by 7 bases; bases with no gene match: 18. Germline CDR1 LNHDA, CDR2 SQIVND (reference sequence). The CDR3 length is 17 residues. This chain's CDR3 is CASTRVDRGLQQRPQHF. The DNA for the CDR3 is TGTGCCAGTACCAGGGTCGACAGGGGGCTCCAGCAACGGCCCCAGCATTTT.

The chain links TRBV7-8 to TRBJ2-3, with D possibly TRBD2 on 6 matching bases. The CDR3 consists of 17 residues. The V end lost 0 bases, the J end lost 9 bases, and 22 bases lay between the germline ends. The V gene's germline CDR1 is SGHVS and CDR2 FQNEAQ. CDR3 residues: CASSLAPFLEGEDTQYF. DNA for the CDR3: TGTGCCAGCAGCTTAGCCCCCTTTTTGGAGGGTGAAGACACGCAGTATTTT.

This clone was seen only a few times. The chain couples TRBV7-9 to TRBJ2-2, with D tentatively TRBD2 (6 bases). This CDR3 is built from 16 residues. The germline V and J ends were trimmed by 2 bases and 6 bases, with 16 bases remaining between them. Germline CDR1 SEHNR, CDR2 FQNEAQ (reference sequence). CDR3: CASSLSVSGFAGELFF. The DNA for the CDR3 is TGTGCCAGCAGCTTATCAGTTAGCGGCTTCGCCGGGGAGCTGTTTTTT.

The chain couples TRBV6-1 to TRBJ1-1; a weak D match, TRBD1 (5 bases). The CDR3 is 13 residues long. With 6 bases removed from V and 5 bases from J, the gap between germline ends came to 13 bases. Germline lookup yields CDR1 MNHNS and CDR2 SASEGT. DNA of the CDR3: TGTGCCAGCAGGGGGCAATCGAGTACTGAAGCTTTCTTT. It yields the protein CASRGQSSTEAFF.

This clone turned up a few times. V usage is TRBV4-1 and J usage is TRBJ1-1; the match to TRBD1 covers 10 bases. CDR3 size: 15 residues. The V gene's germline CDR1 is MGHRA and CDR2 YSYEKL. The V gene end was trimmed by 4 bases and the J gene end by 1 base; junction bases not matched to a gene: 3. In DNA form, the CDR3 reads TGCGCCAGCAGCCCGGGACAGGGGAAGAACACTGAAGCTTTCTTT. As protein: CASSPGQGKNTEAFF.

CDR3 in DNA: TGTGCCAGCAGCGTAGCGGCGGGCTCCTACGAGCAGTACTTC. It translates to CASSVAAGSYEQYF. The chain employs TRBV9 and TRBJ2-7; a possible D gene is TRBD2 (5 bases). The CDR3 covers 14 residues. V was clipped by 0 bases and J by 0 bases, with 7 bases between them. Germline V gene lookup returns CDR1 SGDLS and CDR2 YYNGEE.

In the case of this clone: Compared with germline, one end of the junction differs, possibly owing to a read error. This chain links TRBV2 with TRBJ2-3; perhaps TRBD2 as D (5 bases). CDR3 length equals 13 residues. Per the germline V gene, CDR1 is SNHLY and CDR2 is FYNNEI. The CDR3 DNA reads as TGTGCCAGCAGGCCTGATACTAGGGAGCCTTTCATTTTT. It translates to CASRPDTREPFIF.

V gene TRBV19 combines with J gene TRBJ1-2; 7 bases align to TRBD1. The J segment lost 8 bases and the V segment lost 3 bases, leaving 12 bases of the junction unmatched. From germline, CDR1 is LNHDA and CDR2 SQIVND (reference sequence). The CDR3 contains 15 residues. For the CDR3, the DNA is TGTGCCAGTAGTATCGGGACAGTTATTTATGAGGGCTACACCTTC. It codes for CASSIGTVIYEGYTF.

The chain employs TRBV7-3 and TRBJ2-4, with a weak D call TRBD2 (7 bases). The germline V and J ends were trimmed by 5 bases and 11 bases, with 16 bases remaining between them. The CDR3 loop spans 13 amino acids. Germline V gene sequence: CDR1 SGHTA, CDR2 FQGTGA. CDR3 protein: CASSERGGLVQYF. The CDR3, as DNA: TGTGCCAGCAGCGAGAGGGGGGGGTTGGTTCAGTACTTC.

The V and J genes are TRBV7-9 and TRBJ1-1, with unresolved D. Germline CDR1 reads SEHNR; CDR2 reads FQNEAQ (reference sequence). The V end lost 5 bases, the J end lost 8 bases, and 12 bases lay between the germline ends. The CDR3 runs to 12 residues. The CDR3 DNA follows: TGTGCCAGCAGCCAATCCGCGGGGGAAGCTTTCTTT. Its translation is CASSQSAGEAFF.